The clone carrying this T cell receptor beta chain was observed once. Its specificity is unknown. V shed 2 bases, J shed 7 bases, and the junction held 10 bases outside the gene matches. This CDR3 is built from 16 residues. Germline V gene data show CDR1 as SGHTA and CDR2 as FQGNSA. This entry comes from a study of cytomegalovirus exposure and HLA in healthy donors. The wider study: Findings of an earlier analysis included around 100 million unique TCR beta sequences from about 180 million T cells. Counted in an early data release were about 85 million unique TCRs from HLA-typed donors. The study, taken as a whole, reports: Later analysis suggested most CMV-associated TCR beta chains were HLA-restricted.

Primers for the PCR totalled 60 Vbeta and 13 Jbeta. Sequencing used immunoSEQ multiplex PCR; TCRdb keeps in-frame clones, though not all of them. The sample has approximately 97,000 clones, roughly two thirds seen once. The sample comprised PBMCs. The rearrangement links TRBV7-2 to TRBJ1-5; 8 bases are shared with TRBD1. The sequence came from a man aged 35 to 55 in good health and CMV-seronegative. The CDR3 DNA sequence: TGTGCCAGCAGCTTAAGGGCCGGGACAGGTTTCCAGCCCCAGCATTTT. Residues: CASSLRAGTGFQPQHF.